Sequencing of this TCR beta chain was carried out in a study of spatial heterogeneity in lung cancer. Study details: Bulk RNA-seq from matched material yielded a T cell module score that correlated strongly with TCR transcript counts in tumor regions.

Specified time point: sample taken at primary tumor resection. From tumor, nontumor lung or frozen PBMC, whole RNA was taken unsorted for sequencing. This CDR3 has 14 amino acids. V was pared by 4 bases and J by 5 bases, with 14 bases between. Germline CDR1 is SGDLS and CDR2 is YYNGEE. TCRdb passed the 5' RACE reads through MiXCR, listing each CDR3 protein once. The table records more than 9,000 distinct CDR3 sequences, roughly 8.8% of them present only once. This clonotype was counted at least ten times. Its antigen is not identified. Broader study findings: Estimates put coverage of tumor T cells 5.5% to 8% for alpha and roughly 13% for beta chains. Expanded intratumoral alpha and beta TCR counts tracked tumor mutation counts.

The input for sequencing was lung tumor tissue, taken at surgery. The sequence was obtained from a male donor with early-stage non-small cell lung cancer. The chain joins TRBV9 to TRBJ2-3; D gene uncertain. This CDR3 reads CASSINVGEDTQYF. CDR3 DNA: TGTGCCAGCAGCATTAACGTGGGCGAAGATACGCAGTATTTT.